One sample yielded the 26 T cell receptor beta chains listed below, sequenced in a study of blood T cell repertoires in COVID-19. Using immunoSEQ multiplex PCR, the repertoire was profiled, and TCRdb retains in-frame clones only, with some absent. The sample carries about 160,000 clones, about 85% recorded once. Sequenced sample: peripheral blood. The receptors derive from a man in his forties with acute or convalescent COVID-19.

V and J are TRBV18 and TRBJ2-7; D perhaps matches TRBD1 (6 bases). V was trimmed by 3 bases and J by 5 bases, leaving 14 bases between them. Germline values: CDR1 KGHSH, CDR2 LQKENI. CDR3 size: 14 residues. The CDR3 region is CASSPQGIYNEQYF. CDR3 DNA sequence: TGTGCCAGCTCACCGCAGGGGATATACAACGAGCAGTACTTC.

The chain couples TRBV6-5 to TRBJ1-5; perhaps TRBD1 as D (6 bases). V was shortened by 8 bases and J by 4 bases, with 12 bases between the two germline ends. The CDR3 consists of 13 residues. Germline assignment: CDR1 MNHEY and CDR2 SVGAGI. The CDR3 reads CASGGRGNQPQHF. The CDR3 DNA sequence: TGTGCCAGCGGGGGGAGGGGGAATCAGCCCCAGCATTTT.

The gene calls are TRBV19 and TRBJ1-1; perhaps TRBD1 as D (5 bases). The V gene's germline CDR1 is LNHDA and CDR2 SQIVND (reference sequence). V lost 7 bases and J 3 bases, leaving 12 bases between the germline ends. This CDR3 is 13 amino acids long. CDR3 region: CASTFDSYTEAFF. The CDR3 DNA sequence: TGTGCCAGTACCTTTGACAGCTACACTGAAGCTTTCTTT. The complete variable domain, with remaining parts taken from reference TRBV19 and TRBJ1-1, reads DGGITQSPKYLFRKEGQNVTLSCEQNLNHDAMYWYRQDPGQGLRLIYYSQIVNDFQKGDIAEGYSVSREKKESFPLTVTSAQKNPTAFYLCASTFDSYTEAFFGQGTRLTVV.

J is TRBJ1-2 and V is TRBV19; no clear D. Germline V gene lookup returns CDR1 LNHDA and CDR2 SQIVND (reference sequence). The CDR3 consists of 14 residues. Trimming took 7 bases from V and 0 from J, leaving 12 bases between them. DNA of the CDR3: TGTGCCAGTACCGCTTCAGCGTCTAACTATGGCTACACCTTC. Translated, it gives CASTASASNYGYTF.

The chain recombines TRBV29-1 with TRBJ1-1, with 7 positions matching TRBD1. With 6 bases clipped from V and 1 base from J, the junction kept 8 bases outside the gene matches. The CDR3 covers 14 residues. Germline CDR1 SQVTM, CDR2 ANQGSEA. Here the CDR3 reads CSVRPGTANTEAFF. The CDR3 nucleotides read TGCAGCGTGCGCCCCGGGACAGCGAACACTGAAGCTTTCTTT.

V usage is TRBV18 and J usage is TRBJ2-3; 7 positions agree with TRBD1. Looked up from germline, CDR1 is KGHSH and CDR2 is LQKENI. The V gene end was trimmed by 8 bases and the J gene end by 2 bases; junction bases not matched to a gene: 4. CDR3 length: 13 amino acids. This CDR3 is CASRDRVTDTQYF. The CDR3 region has the DNA TGTGCCAGCAGAGACAGGGTCACAGATACGCAGTATTTT. Supplemented by reference TRBV18 and TRBJ2-3, the full variable domain reads NAGVMQNPRHLVRRRGQEARLRCSPMKGHSHVYWYRQLPEEGLKFMVYLQKENIIDESGMPKERFSAEFPKEGPSILRIQQVVRGDSAAYFCASRDRVTDTQYFGPGTRLTVL.

The chain uses TRBV11-2 and TRBJ1-6; D not certain. In germline, CDR1 is SGHAT, CDR2 FQNNGV. The CDR3 has 13 amino acids. Deletions cut 5 bases from V and 8 bases from J, with 10 bases between. DNA for the CDR3: TGTGCCAGCAGCCTTAGTACGGATTCACCCCTCCACTTT. Residues: CASSLSTDSPLHF.

The gene calls are TRBV5-1 and TRBJ2-3; D is uncertain. The CDR3 runs to 14 residues. Trimming pared 2 bases from V and 0 bases from J, leaving 7 bases between. Germline assignment: CDR1 SGHRS and CDR2 YFSETQ. The CDR3 sequence is CASSLSTSTDTQYF. The CDR3 DNA follows: TGCGCCAGCAGCTTAAGTACTAGCACAGATACGCAGTATTTT.

The genes are TRBV18 and TRBJ2-7, with 10 nucleotides matching TRBD2. Unmatched junction bases numbered 9, after V lost 6 bases and J lost 4 bases. CDR1 and CDR2 (germline): KGHSH, LQKENI. This CDR3 region has 15 residues. The CDR3 is CASSGGTSEVYEQYF. DNA for the CDR3: TGTGCCAGCTCGGGCGGGACTAGCGAAGTATACGAGCAGTACTTC.

The V gene is TRBV11-2, the J gene TRBJ2-3, with D maybe TRBD2 (6 bases). The germline V and J ends were trimmed by 1 base and 2 bases, with 13 bases remaining between them. CDR1 SGHAT and CDR2 FQNNGV come from the germline V gene. The length of the CDR3 is 16 residues. CDR3 coding DNA: TGTGCCAGCAGCTTAGCGGGACGGGGGATCACAGATACGCAGTATTTT. Its protein product is CASSLAGRGITDTQYF.

The chain employs TRBV6-5 and TRBJ1-5; 8 nucleotides agree with TRBD1. V gave up 6 bases and J gave up 4 bases; unmatched junction bases: 2. Germline V gives CDR1 MNHEY, CDR2 SVGAGI. The CDR3 has 13 amino acids. CDR3 DNA: TGTGCCAGCAGGGGGACAGGTAATCAGCCCCAGCATTTT. Amino acids: CASRGTGNQPQHF.

The V call is TRBV19, the J call TRBJ1-4; 8 nucleotides match TRBD1. CDR3 length equals 12 residues. Losses at the gene ends were 6 bases for V and 6 bases for J; bases not matched to a gene: 0. The germline CDR1 and CDR2 sequences are LNHDA and SQIVND (reference sequence). CDR3: CASRGQDEKLFF. CDR3 coding DNA: TGTGCCAGTAGGGGACAGGATGAAAAACTGTTTTTT.

This sequence joins TRBV7-2 and TRBJ2-1; 9 bases line up with TRBD1. V lost 4 bases to trimming and J lost 7 bases; unmatched junction nucleotides: 2. The CDR3 has 13 residues. Germline V gene sequence: CDR1 SGHTA, CDR2 FQGNSA. The CDR3 protein is CASSWDRVNEQFF. The DNA of the CDR3 is TGTGCCAGCAGCTGGGACAGGGTGAATGAGCAGTTCTTC.

The V and J genes are TRBV7-2 and TRBJ2-5; 8 nucleotides align to TRBD1. In germline, CDR1 is SGHTA, CDR2 FQGNSA. V was pared by 6 bases and J by 1 base, with 7 bases of the junction left unmatched. The CDR3 totals 15 residues. The CDR3 loop reads CASRDRGDPQETQYF. The DNA for the CDR3 is TGTGCCAGCAGAGACAGGGGAGATCCCCAAGAGACCCAGTACTTC.

This clone was seen only once. The chain recombines TRBV5-1 with TRBJ1-4; TRBD1 agrees at 7 bases. CDR3 size: 14 residues. J lost 7 bases, V lost 5 bases, and 8 bases had no gene match. Germline loops: CDR1 SGHRS, CDR2 YFSETQ. CDR3 DNA sequence: TGCGCCAGCAGTCCCGGGACAGAGGGTGAAAAACTGTTTTTT. Its protein product is CASSPGTEGEKLFF.

The table lists this clone with a few counts. Here the CDR3 reads CASSELGGRNTEAFF. The DNA for the CDR3 is TGTGCCAGCAGTGAGTTAGGGGGACGGAACACTGAAGCTTTCTTT. The rearrangement joins TRBV6-1 to TRBJ1-1; D might be TRBD1 (6 bases). V gave up 3 bases and J gave up 1 base, with 12 bases separating them. This CDR3 is 15 amino acids long. CDR1 is MNHNS, CDR2 SASEGT, per germline.

This chain joins TRBV2 and TRBJ2-6; 7 nucleotides align to TRBD1. This CDR3 is built from 18 residues. The V gene end was trimmed by 4 bases and the J gene end by 0 bases; junction bases not matched to a gene: 9. The germline gives CDR1 SNHLY, CDR2 FYNNEI. The CDR3 nucleotides read TGTGCCAGCAGTGGGGAGACAGGGCAGGCCTCTGGGGCCAACGTCCTGACTTTC. It specifies CASSGETGQASGANVLTF.

In this sample, this clone turned up once. The chain combines TRBV6-6 with TRBJ1-1, with D tentatively TRBD1 (5 bases). V gave up 5 bases and J gave up 2 bases, with 18 bases separating them. Germline V CDR1 and CDR2: MNHNY, SVGAGI (reference sequence). This CDR3 is 16 amino acids long. The CDR3 nucleotides read TGTGCCAGCAGTGTGCCGGGGGGGTCAGGAAACACTGAAGCTTTCTTT. Translation gives CASSVPGGSGNTEAFF.

This sequence joins TRBV5-6 and TRBJ2-5; TRBD1 matches at 10 bases. V was clipped by 0 bases and J by 5 bases; unmatched bases: 7. Germline CDR1 is SGHDT and CDR2 is YYEEEE. CDR3 length: 16 residues. The DNA for the CDR3 is TGTGCCAGCAGCTTGGTTCTCGGGACAGGGGAGGAGACCCAGTACTTC. Its translation is CASSLVLGTGEETQYF.

CDR3 sequence: CASSADRAYGYTF. CDR3 DNA: TGTGCCAGCAGTGCAGACAGGGCCTATGGCTACACCTTC. The J gene is TRBJ1-2, the V gene TRBV6-6; the match to TRBD1 covers 7 bases. The germline V gene encodes CDR1 MNHNY and CDR2 SVGAGI (reference sequence). The CDR3 sequence is 13 residues long. J was trimmed by 4 bases and V by 5 bases; bases with no gene match: 4.

V gene TRBV19 combines with J gene TRBJ1-5; D is undetermined. The CDR3 runs 13 residues. CDR1 and CDR2 from the germline V gene are LNHDA and SQIVND (reference sequence). Trimming shortened V by 7 bases and J by 5 bases, and 12 bases separated the two germline ends. The CDR3 sequence: CASTDSSYQPQHF. The DNA of the CDR3 is TGTGCCAGTACCGATTCGAGTTATCAGCCCCAGCATTTT.

The rearrangement links TRBV4-1 to TRBJ2-7; tentative D call: TRBD2 (5 bases). The CDR3 has 15 amino acids. With 0 bases removed from V and 0 bases from J, the gap between germline ends came to 9 bases. The V gene's germline CDR1 is MGHRA and CDR2 YSYEKL. The CDR3 is CASSQDRRSSYEQYF. The CDR3 DNA reads TGCGCCAGCAGCCAAGACCGGAGGAGCTCCTACGAGCAGTACTTC.

The chain joins TRBV5-4 to TRBJ1-2, with D perhaps matching TRBD1 (6 bases). This CDR3 spans 15 amino acids. Germline lookup yields CDR1 SGHNT and CDR2 YYREEE (reference sequence). V lost 4 bases, J lost 4 bases, and 17 bases lay in between. The CDR3 sequence is CASSPRSQGTYGYTF. The CDR3 bases are TGTGCCAGCAGCCCGCGTTCCCAGGGGACCTATGGCTACACCTTC.

This clone was seen once. The chain is built from TRBV7-3 and TRBJ2-1; 8 bases agree with TRBD2. J was trimmed by 9 bases and V by 5 bases; bases with no gene match: 18. Germline V gene lookup returns CDR1 SGHTA and CDR2 FQGTGA. This CDR3 is built from 17 residues. The CDR3 DNA sequence: TGTGCCAGCAGCCCCTCTGTCGGTGGTAGCGGGGTCGCTGAGCAGTTCTTC. Protein sequence: CASSPSVGGSGVAEQFF.

The V call is TRBV10-1, the J call TRBJ2-7; 7 nucleotides agree with TRBD1. The V and J ends lost 6 bases and 9 bases, in that order; junction bases with no gene match: 14. This CDR3 comprises 14 residues. Germline CDR1 WNHNN, CDR2 SYGVQD (reference sequence). CDR3 loop: CASSPNRGIHGQYF. The CDR3, as DNA: TGCGCCAGCAGCCCGAACAGGGGTATACACGGGCAGTACTTC.

The chain carries TRBV27 and TRBJ2-1; unclear D gene. The germline V gene has CDR1 MNHEY and CDR2 SMNVEV (reference sequence). V lost 3 bases and J lost 3, with 12 bases in between. CDR3 size: 15 residues. This CDR3 is CASSFGAAGYNEQFF. The CDR3 DNA is TGTGCCAGCAGTTTCGGCGCGGCCGGCTACAATGAGCAGTTCTTC.